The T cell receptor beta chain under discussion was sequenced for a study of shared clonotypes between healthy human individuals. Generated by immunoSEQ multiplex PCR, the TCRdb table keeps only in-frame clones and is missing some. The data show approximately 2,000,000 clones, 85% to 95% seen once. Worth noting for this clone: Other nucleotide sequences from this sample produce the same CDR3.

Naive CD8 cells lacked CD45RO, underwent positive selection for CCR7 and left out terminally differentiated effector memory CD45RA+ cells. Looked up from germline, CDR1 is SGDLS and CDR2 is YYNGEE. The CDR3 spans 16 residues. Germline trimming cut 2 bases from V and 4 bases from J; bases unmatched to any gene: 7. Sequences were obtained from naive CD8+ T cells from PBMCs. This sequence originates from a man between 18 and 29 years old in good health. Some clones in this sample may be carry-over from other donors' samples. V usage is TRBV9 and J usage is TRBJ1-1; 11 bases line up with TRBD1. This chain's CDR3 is CASSVGTGGMGTEAFF. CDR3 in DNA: TGTGCCAGCAGCGTGGGGACAGGGGGAATGGGCACTGAAGCTTTCTTT.